These 23 T cell receptor beta chains were all obtained from the same sample, sequenced in a study of T cells in Graves' hyperthyroidism and ophthalmopathy. Researchers amplified the TCR beta CDR3 regions from RNA transcripts. TCR CDR3 underwent first-round RT-PCR with the HTBI primer set. Each CDR3 protein gets one entry after TCRdb re-called the multiplex PCR reads with MiXCR. The data contain about 500,000 distinct CDR3 sequences, 17% of them singletons. Sequenced: blood. The receptors stem from a woman younger than 30 with Graves' ophthalmopathy.

This clonotype was counted at least ten times. This chain links TRBV6-6 with TRBJ1-1; D is unresolved. V gave up 2 bases and J gave up 1 base, with 8 bases separating them. The CDR3 has 14 amino acids. Germline V lookup: CDR1 MNHNY, CDR2 SVGAGI (reference sequence). CDR3 in amino acids: CASSYVGGNTEAFF. For the CDR3, the DNA is TGTGCCAGCAGTTACGTAGGTGGGAACACTGAAGCTTTCTTT.

This clonotype occurred many times. This chain connects TRBV2 to TRBJ2-3, with TRBD2 matching 8 bases. This CDR3 has 13 residues. Looked up from germline, CDR1 is SNHLY and CDR2 is FYNNEI. With V trimmed by 8 bases and J by 8 bases, 9 bases remained unmatched. The CDR3 DNA reads TGTGCCAGCCTACGGGAGGGCCAAGGTACGCAGTATTTT. Its translation: CASLREGQGTQYF. Using reference TRBV2 and TRBJ2-3 for the parts outside the CDR3, the full variable domain is EPEVTQTPSHQVTQMGQEVILRCVPISNHLYFYWYRQILGQKVEFLVSFYNNEISEKSEIFDDQFSVERPDGSNFTLKIRSTKLEDSAMYFCASLREGQGTQYFGPGTRLTVL.

This clonotype was seen a handful of times. The rearrangement links TRBV6-2 or TRBV6-3 to TRBJ2-3; 7 bases are a match to TRBD2. Looked up from germline, CDR1 is MNHEY and CDR2 is SVGEGT. With 8 bases clipped from V and 5 bases from J, the junction kept 7 bases outside the gene matches. The CDR3 is made up of 13 amino acids. CDR3 coding DNA: TGTGCCAGCCAAGGACTAGTCGAAGATACGCAGTATTTT. Its translation: CASQGLVEDTQYF.

A few counts support this clonotype. The chain employs TRBV2 and TRBJ2-1; TRBD2 matches at 14 bases. Losses at the gene ends were 3 bases for V and 6 bases for J; bases not matched to a gene: 7. The germline V gene has CDR1 SNHLY and CDR2 FYNNEI. The CDR3 loop spans 17 amino acids. CDR3: CASSDRGTSGRGNEQFF. In nucleotides, the CDR3 is TGTGCCAGCAGTGATCGGGGGACTAGCGGGAGAGGCAATGAGCAGTTCTTC.

This clonotype was seen many times. The V call is TRBV7-2, the J call TRBJ2-7, with 7 bases lining up with TRBD1. The CDR3 totals 15 residues. Germline-derived CDR1 and CDR2 are SGHTA and FQGNSA. V was pared by 3 bases and J by 1 base, with 6 bases of the junction left unmatched. The CDR3 region has the DNA TGTGCCAGCAGCTTCGGACAGGTTCTTTCCTACGAGCAGTACTTC. It codes for CASSFGQVLSYEQYF.

The table lists this clonotype with many counts. The genes are TRBV27 and TRBJ1-2; 7 positions agree with TRBD1. Germline CDR1 is MNHEY and CDR2 is SMNVEV (reference sequence). CDR3 length: 13 residues. The J segment lost 6 bases and the V segment lost 4 bases, leaving 5 bases of the junction unmatched. The DNA of the CDR3 is TGTGCCAGCAGTTACACAGGGGTTGATGGCTACACCTTC. Amino acid sequence: CASSYTGVDGYTF.

The V gene is TRBV6-1, the J gene TRBJ2-3, with 9 bases lining up with TRBD2. Trimming removed 4 bases from V and 2 bases from J; junction bases left unmatched: 10. The germline CDR1 and CDR2 sequences are MNHNS and SASEGT. This CDR3 comprises 17 residues. The CDR3 is CASSAIGAGGPTDTQYF. DNA of the CDR3: TGTGCCAGCAGTGCAATCGGAGCGGGAGGACCCACAGATACGCAGTATTTT.

There are a few counts of this clonotype. This sequence joins TRBV4-1 and TRBJ2-5; D is unresolved. Looked up from germline, CDR1 is MGHRA and CDR2 is YSYEKL. V lost 4 bases and J lost 2, with 11 bases in between. CDR3 length: 14 residues. The CDR3 sequence is CASSPHTGQETQYF. The CDR3 DNA is TGCGCCAGCAGCCCACACACCGGGCAAGAGACCCAGTACTTC.

This clonotype appeared a few times. This CDR3 reads CASSYGAGGLPYEQYF. For the CDR3, the DNA is TGTGCCAGCAGTTACGGCGCGGGGGGCCTCCCATACGAGCAGTACTTC. This rearrangement joins TRBV6-5 to TRBJ2-7, with TRBD2 matching over 8 bases. Trimming at V came to 2 bases and at J to 4 bases, leaving 10 bases not matched to a gene. This CDR3 spans 16 amino acids. Germline V CDR1 and CDR2: MNHEY, SVGAGI.

Ten or more counts support this clonotype. The V gene is TRBV24-1, the J gene TRBJ2-3; 14 nucleotides match TRBD2. The CDR3 extends over 16 amino acids. Trimming at V came to 4 bases and at J to 5 bases, leaving 4 bases not matched to a gene. From germline, CDR1 is KGHDR and CDR2 SFDVKD. The CDR3 bases are TGTGCCACCAGTGACCGACTAGCGGGGGGGCAAGATACGCAGTATTTT. This codes for CATSDRLAGGQDTQYF.

The V and J genes are TRBV29-1 and TRBJ2-3, with 7 bases matching TRBD1. CDR1 is SQVTM and CDR2 is ANQGSEA in the germline V gene. This CDR3 is built from 15 residues. J was trimmed by 0 bases and V by 8 bases; bases with no gene match: 11. The CDR3 region is CSYTGQAKSTDTQYF. As DNA, the CDR3 is TGCAGCTATACCGGACAGGCCAAAAGCACAGATACGCAGTATTTT.

Concerning this clonotype itself: A much larger clonotype is one base distant, so this may be a read error. CDR3 amino acids: CASSLGAGTGDDEQSF. The DNA for the CDR3 is TGTGCCAGCAGCTTAGGGGCCGGGACAGGGGACGATGAGCAGTCCTTC. The chain carries TRBV7-6 and TRBJ2-1, with TRBD1 matching 10 bases. CDR1 is SGHVS, CDR2 FNYEAQ, per germline. There are 16 residues in the CDR3.

In its sample, this clonotype was seen many times. The chain joins TRBV28 to TRBJ1-2; D is unclear. Germline assignment: CDR1 MDHEN and CDR2 SYDVKM. The CDR3 extends over 15 amino acids. Trimming left V 6 bases short and J 6 bases short, with 20 bases between. The CDR3 nucleotides read TGTGCCAGCAGGTTAGGGCCCTGGGTGGGCCATGGCTACACCTTC. Its translation is CASRLGPWVGHGYTF.

This clonotype was detected many times. This chain joins TRBV30 and TRBJ2-1; 8 bases map to TRBD1. The germline V gene has CDR1 GTSNPN and CDR2 SVGIG (reference sequence). This CDR3 is built from 15 residues. The J segment lost 1 base and the V segment lost 2 bases, leaving 4 bases of the junction unmatched. For the CDR3, the DNA is TGTGCCTGGAGTTGGACAGGGAATTCCTACAATGAGCAGTTCTTC. This gives the protein CAWSWTGNSYNEQFF.

V gene TRBV4-3 combines with J gene TRBJ2-1; D not certain. Between the trimmed V and J ends, which lost 1 base and 6 bases, there was a span of 10 bases. Germline CDR1 is LGHNA and CDR2 is YSLEER. CDR3 length: 14 residues. The CDR3 coding sequence is TGCGCCAGCAGCCAAGGTCTAAGACCCAATGAGCAGTTCTTC. Translated, it gives CASSQGLRPNEQFF.

Ten or more counts support this clonotype. V gene TRBV29-1 combines with J gene TRBJ1-1; D not certain. This CDR3 contains 11 residues. Between the trimmed V and J ends, which lost 2 bases and 4 bases, there was a span of 5 bases. Per the germline V gene, CDR1 is SQVTM and CDR2 is ANQGSEA. CDR3 loop: CSVEPGTEAFF. In DNA form, the CDR3 reads TGCAGCGTTGAACCGGGCACTGAAGCTTTCTTT. Combining the CDR3 with reference TRBV29-1 and TRBJ1-1 gives the whole variable domain SAVISQKPSRDICQRGTSLTIQCQVDSQVTMMFWYRQQPGQSLTLIATANQGSEATYESGFVIDKFPISRPNLTFSTLTVSNMSPEDSSIYLCSVEPGTEAFFGQGTRLTVV.

This clonotype was counted many times. The chain carries TRBV27 and TRBJ2-3; 13 nucleotides align to TRBD2. CDR3 length: 19 residues. After removal of 0 bases from V and 2 bases from J, the junction contained 8 bases not matched to a gene. Germline-derived CDR1 and CDR2 are MNHEY and SMNVEV (reference sequence). The CDR3 coding sequence is TGTGCCAGCAGTTTATCTGGACTAGCGGGGGACAAAACCACAGATACGCAGTATTTT. Translation: CASSLSGLAGDKTTDTQYF.

This clonotype appeared once. This chain links TRBV6-1 with TRBJ2-1; TRBD1 agrees at 9 bases. J was trimmed by 7 bases and V by 4 bases; bases with no gene match: 5. The CDR3 consists of 14 residues. CDR1 is MNHNS and CDR2 is SASEGT in the germline V gene. The CDR3 here is CASSAGTGLNEQFF. Here the CDR3 DNA reads TGTGCCAGCAGTGCCGGGACAGGGTTAAATGAGCAGTTCTTC.

This clonotype was seen ten or more times. This chain connects TRBV11-2 to TRBJ2-1; the D is unclear. The germline V gene encodes CDR1 SGHAT and CDR2 FQNNGV. V lost 5 bases and J 4 bases, leaving 15 bases between the germline ends. This CDR3 is 15 amino acids long. The CDR3 DNA is TGTGCCAGCAGCCGCTATGTAGACACGTACAATGAGCAGTTCTTC. Translating it yields CASSRYVDTYNEQFF.

This clonotype was counted a few times. The chain uses TRBV28 and TRBJ1-5; 11 bases agree with TRBD1. The CDR3 runs 15 residues. Germline V CDR1 and CDR2: MDHEN, SYDVKM. Trimming removed 2 bases from V and 5 bases from J; junction bases left unmatched: 2. The CDR3 DNA reads as TGTGCCAGCAGTTTACCGGGACAGGGGGATCAGCCCCAGCATTTT. Its protein product is CASSLPGQGDQPQHF.

This clonotype has ten or more counts. J is TRBJ1-1 and V is TRBV24-1, with D tentatively TRBD1 (5 bases). V was shortened by 3 bases and J by 1 base, with 5 bases between the two germline ends. Germline lookup yields CDR1 KGHDR and CDR2 SFDVKD. This CDR3 contains 13 residues. The CDR3 loop reads CATSDGQNTEAFF. Written as DNA, the CDR3 is TGTGCCACCAGTGATGGACAGAACACTGAAGCTTTCTTT.

This clonotype was counted between two and nine times. The rearrangement joins TRBV7-2 to TRBJ1-5, with D unclear. This CDR3 is 15 amino acids long. Trimming stripped 5 bases from V and 0 bases from J, with 11 bases between. Germline assignment: CDR1 SGHTA and CDR2 FQGNSA. The CDR3, as DNA: TGTGCCAGCAGCCCCTCGAGCTATAGCAATCAGCCCCAGCATTTT. This encodes CASSPSSYSNQPQHF. The full variable domain, completed using reference TRBV7-2 and TRBJ1-5, is GAGVSQSPSNKVTEKGKDVELRCDPISGHTALYWYRQSLGQGLEFLIYFQGNSAPDKSGLPSDRFSAERTGGSVSTLTIQRTQQEDSAVYLCASSPSSYSNQPQHFGDGTRLSIL.

This chain uses TRBV12-3 or TRBV12-4 with TRBJ2-1, with a tentative D call TRBD2 (5 bases). The CDR3 covers 11 residues. Trimming took 6 bases from V and 16 from J, leaving 16 bases between them. CDR3 sequence reads: CASSREGARFF. The CDR3 region has the DNA TGTGCCAGCAGCCGAGAGGGTGCAAGATTCTTC.